Here is one TCR beta chain with its context. The antigen is not known. These data belong to a study of CD8 T cells in ankylosing spondylitis. Notes on the study in general: Researchers reportedly found disease-linked clones significantly enriched in matched ankylosing spondylitis synovial fluid. Typical of ankylosing spondylitis blood, it appeared, was a TCR beta motif of eight highly homologous variants. Earlier studies detected some motif variants in reactive arthritis synovial fluid and blood.

Molecular-barcoded quantitative 5'-RACE produced these TCR beta libraries. MiXCR, applied by TCRdb to the 5' RACE reads, yields one record per CDR3 protein. Altogether about 250,000 distinct CDR3 sequences are present, more than 20% being singletons, with the ten largest covering roughly 0.67%. The CDR3 has 16 residues. CDR1 and CDR2 (germline): SGHRS, YFSETQ. The V end lost 4 bases, the J end lost 8 bases, and 19 bases lay between the germline ends. V gene TRBV5-1 combines with J gene TRBJ1-6; D is perhaps TRBD1 (5 bases). Material for sequencing was blood, either unsorted or a sorted T cell fraction (not recorded which). The sequence was obtained from a male donor with ankylosing spondylitis or in good health (not recorded which). This CDR3 is CASSHTGGRDDSPLHF. CDR3 bases: TGCGCCAGCAGCCATACTGGGGGAAGGGACGATTCACCCCTCCACTTT.